This is a list of T cell receptor beta chains from one sample in a study of shared clonotypes between healthy human individuals. Assay: immunoSEQ multiplex PCR; the TCRdb copy retains only in-frame clones and omits some. The sample contains about 1.5 million clones, about 96% of which appear only once. The specimen sequenced was naive CD4+ T cells sorted from blood. The receptors derive from a man aged 25-45 years in good health. CDR3s include the opening cysteine and the closing phenylalanine or tryptophan. A D gene is named only where the DNA matches it firmly. The size entry is marked missing in some rows and otherwise reads once, few, many or a size class.

length | J | D | size | V | CDR3 | DNA
15 | TRBJ2-3 | - | - | TRBV5-6 | CASSLGVGSTDTQYF | TGTGCCAGCAGCTTGGGTGTCGGCAGCACAGATACGCAGTATTTT
14 | TRBJ1-1 | - | - | TRBV28 | CASGDGALNTEAFF | TGTGCCAGCGGCGACGGGGCATTGAACACTGAAGCTTTCTTT
16 | TRBJ2-2 | - | - | TRBV28 | CASSTGLGGVTGELFF | TGTGCCAGCAGCACAGGTCTGGGCGGGGTCACCGGGGAGCTGTTTTTT
15 | TRBJ2-5 | - | - | TRBV7-2 | CASSSGQGGQETQYF | TGTGCCAGCAGCTCAGGGCAGGGCGGTCAAGAGACCCAGTACTTC
16 | TRBJ1-3 | TRBD1 | - | TRBV14 | CASSQGQVFSGNTIYF | TGTGCCAGCAGCCAGGGACAGGTCTTCTCTGGAAACACCATATATTTT
13 | TRBJ2-1 | - | - | TRBV7-3 | CASSFTAGVEQFF | TGTGCCAGCAGCTTTACCGCTGGGGTTGAGCAGTTCTTC
16 | TRBJ2-5 | TRBD2 | - | TRBV19 | CASSSLGQRGTRTQYF | TGTGCCAGTAGTAGCCTTGGGCAGCGGGGGACTAGAACCCAGTACTTC
13 | TRBJ2-7 | - | - | TRBV9 | CASSGRTSYEQYF | TGTGCCAGCAGCGGCCGGACGTCCTACGAGCAGTACTTC
15 | TRBJ2-7 | TRBD1 | - | TRBV5-4 | CASSLATGGSYEQYF | TGTGCCAGCAGCTTGGCCACAGGGGGGTCCTACGAGCAGTACTTC
16 | TRBJ2-5 | TRBD1 | - | TRBV28 | CASRRTGTAPKFTQYF | TGTGCCAGCAGACGAACGGGGACAGCGCCCAAGTTCACCCAGTACTTC
16 | TRBJ2-1 | - | - | TRBV11-2 | CASSGTIADSYNEQFF | TGTGCCAGCAGCGGTACCATAGCGGATTCCTACAATGAGCAGTTCTTC
15 | TRBJ2-1 | - | - | TRBV7-8 | CASSFGGHSYNEQFF | TGTGCCAGCAGCTTCGGGGGCCACTCCTACAATGAGCAGTTCTTC
16 | TRBJ2-3 | TRBD2 | - | TRBV28 | CASSPPTSGNTDTQYF | TGTGCCAGCAGCCCCCCGACTAGCGGGAACACAGATACGCAGTATTTT
12 | TRBJ2-1 | - | - | TRBV14 | CASSFPRGEQFF | TGTGCCAGCAGCTTCCCAAGAGGTGAGCAGTTCTTC
14 | TRBJ1-2 | TRBD1 | - | TRBV28 | CASSQGTAHYGYTF | TGTGCCAGCAGTCAAGGGACAGCCCACTATGGCTACACCTTC
16 | TRBJ2-1 | TRBD2 | once | TRBV18 | CASSPRELAGYNEQFF | TGTGCCAGCTCACCACGGGAACTAGCGGGCTACAATGAGCAGTTCTTC
11 | TRBJ1-1 | - | - | TRBV2 | CASRTRTEAFF | TGTGCCAGCAGGACGAGGACTGAAGCTTTCTTT
15 | TRBJ2-2 | - | - | TRBV6-1 | CASSTRQFPGGELFF | TGTGCCAGCAGTACCCGACAGTTCCCGGGAGGGGAGCTGTTTTTT
17 | TRBJ2-7 | TRBD1 | - | TRBV2 | CARNRDRRGPPSFEQYF | TGTGCCAGGAACCGGGACAGGAGGGGACCCCCTTCCTTCGAGCAGTACTTC
14 | TRBJ2-1 | TRBD1 | - | TRBV9 | CASSVWTGYNEQFF | TGTGCCAGCAGCGTATGGACAGGTTACAATGAGCAGTTCTTC
13 | TRBJ2-7 | TRBD2 | few | TRBV10-3 | CAISGTSDYEQYF | TGTGCCATCAGCGGGACTAGCGACTACGAGCAGTACTTC
12 | TRBJ2-1 | - | - | TRBV7-2 | CASSSPNGMALF | TGTGCCAGCAGCTCCCCGAATGGAATGGCGCTCTTC
18 | TRBJ2-7 | - | - | TRBV21-1 | CASSTGASGRVNDYEQYF | TGTGCCAGCAGCACGGGTGCTAGCGGGAGAGTTAATGACTACGAGCAGTACTTC
12 | TRBJ2-5 | - | - | TRBV5-1 | CASSLEAETQYF | TGCGCCAGCAGCTTAGAAGCAGAGACCCAGTACTTC
15 | TRBJ2-7 | - | - | TRBV9 | CASSVGTADPYEQYF | TGTGCCAGCAGCGTCGGGACTGCAGATCCCTACGAGCAGTACTTC
13 | TRBJ2-5 | - | - | TRBV5-4 | CASSLQAEETQYF | TGTGCCAGCAGCTTACAGGCCGAAGAGACCCAGTACTTC
12 | TRBJ2-5 | - | - | TRBV10-3 | CAIRGTGETQYF | TGTGCCATCAGGGGTACAGGGGAGACCCAGTACTTC
16 | TRBJ2-2 | - | once | TRBV7-2 | CASSLMGQGIAGELFF | TGTGCCAGCAGCTTAATGGGTCAGGGCATTGCCGGGGAGCTGTTTTTT
16 | TRBJ2-3 | TRBD1 | - | TRBV28 | CASSLTGTGGLDTQYF | TGTGCCAGCAGTTTAACCGGGACAGGGGGTCTAGATACGCAGTATTTT
13 | TRBJ1-1 | TRBD1 | - | TRBV5-1 | CASSLEGQGRAFF | TGCGCCAGCAGCTTGGAGGGACAGGGTCGAGCTTTCTTT
14 | TRBJ2-1 | - | - | TRBV4-3 | CASSQVTRSDEQFF | TGCGCCAGCAGCCAAGTCACCCGCAGCGATGAGCAGTTCTTC